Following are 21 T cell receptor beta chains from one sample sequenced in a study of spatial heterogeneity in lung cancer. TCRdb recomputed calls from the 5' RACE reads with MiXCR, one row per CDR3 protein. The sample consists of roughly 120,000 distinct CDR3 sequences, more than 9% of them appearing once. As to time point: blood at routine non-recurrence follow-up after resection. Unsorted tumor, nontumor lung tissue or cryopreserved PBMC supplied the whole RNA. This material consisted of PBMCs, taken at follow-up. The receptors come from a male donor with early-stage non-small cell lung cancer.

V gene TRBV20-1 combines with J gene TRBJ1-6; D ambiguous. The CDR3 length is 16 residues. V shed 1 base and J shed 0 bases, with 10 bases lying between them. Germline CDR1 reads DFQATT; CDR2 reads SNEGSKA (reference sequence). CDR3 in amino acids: CSARGGTSSYNSPLHF. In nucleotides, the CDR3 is TGCAGTGCTAGAGGGGGTACTAGCTCCTATAATTCACCCCTCCACTTT.

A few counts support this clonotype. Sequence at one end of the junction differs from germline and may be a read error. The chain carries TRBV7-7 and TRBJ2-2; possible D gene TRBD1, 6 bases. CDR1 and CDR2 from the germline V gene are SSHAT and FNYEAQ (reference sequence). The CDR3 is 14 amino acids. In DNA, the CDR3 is TGTGCTAGCAGCTTGGACAGCACCACCGGGGAGCTGTTTTTT. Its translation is CASSLDSTTGELFF.

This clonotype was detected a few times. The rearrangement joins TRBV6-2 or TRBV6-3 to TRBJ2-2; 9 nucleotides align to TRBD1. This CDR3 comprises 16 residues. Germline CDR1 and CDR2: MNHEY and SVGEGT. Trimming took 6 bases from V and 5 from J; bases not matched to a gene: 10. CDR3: CASSSGQGLSTGELFF. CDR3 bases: TGTGCCAGCAGCTCGGGACAGGGCTTGAGTACCGGGGAGCTGTTTTTT.

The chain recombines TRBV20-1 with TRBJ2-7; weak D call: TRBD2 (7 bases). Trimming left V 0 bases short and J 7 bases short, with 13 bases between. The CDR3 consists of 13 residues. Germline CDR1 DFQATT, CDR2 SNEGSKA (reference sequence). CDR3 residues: CSARDPGGREQYF. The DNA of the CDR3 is TGCAGTGCTAGAGATCCCGGGGGGCGGGAGCAGTACTTC.

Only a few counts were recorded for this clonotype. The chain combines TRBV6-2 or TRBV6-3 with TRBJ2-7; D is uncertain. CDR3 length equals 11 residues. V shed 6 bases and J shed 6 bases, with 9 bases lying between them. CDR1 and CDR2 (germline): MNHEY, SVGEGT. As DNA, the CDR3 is TGTGCCAGCAGATCAGTCGTCGAGCAGTACTTC. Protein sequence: CASRSVVEQYF.

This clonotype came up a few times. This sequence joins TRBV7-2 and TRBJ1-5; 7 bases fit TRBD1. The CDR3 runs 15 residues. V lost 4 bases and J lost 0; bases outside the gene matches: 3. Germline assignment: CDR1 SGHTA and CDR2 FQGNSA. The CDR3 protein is CASSYDRASNQPQHF. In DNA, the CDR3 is TGTGCCAGCAGCTACGACAGGGCTAGCAATCAGCCCCAGCATTTT.

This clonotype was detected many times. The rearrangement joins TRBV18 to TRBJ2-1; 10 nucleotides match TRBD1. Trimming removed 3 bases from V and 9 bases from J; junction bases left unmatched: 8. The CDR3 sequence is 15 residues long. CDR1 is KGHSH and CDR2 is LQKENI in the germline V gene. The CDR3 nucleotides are TGTGCCAGCTCACCCCCGGGACAGGGGAAGGGTGAGCAGTTCTTC. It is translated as CASSPPGQGKGEQFF.

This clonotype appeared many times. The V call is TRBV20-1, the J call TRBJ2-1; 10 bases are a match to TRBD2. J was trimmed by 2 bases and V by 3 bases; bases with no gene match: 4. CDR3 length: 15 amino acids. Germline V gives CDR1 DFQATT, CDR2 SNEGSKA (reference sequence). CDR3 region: CSASSGGWAYNEQFF. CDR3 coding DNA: TGCAGTGCTAGTAGCGGGGGGTGGGCCTACAATGAGCAGTTCTTC.

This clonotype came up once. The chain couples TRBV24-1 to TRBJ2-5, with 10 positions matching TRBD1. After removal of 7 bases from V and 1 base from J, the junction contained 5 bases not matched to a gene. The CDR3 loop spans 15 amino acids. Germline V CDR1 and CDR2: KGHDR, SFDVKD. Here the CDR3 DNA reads TGTGCCACCAGCCAGACAGGGGGCTCCCAAGAGACCCAGTACTTC. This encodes CATSQTGGSQETQYF.

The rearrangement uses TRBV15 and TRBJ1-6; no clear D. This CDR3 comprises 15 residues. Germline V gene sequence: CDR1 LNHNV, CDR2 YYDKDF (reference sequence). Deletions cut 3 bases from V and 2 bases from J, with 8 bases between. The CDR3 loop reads CATSSGETYNSPLHF. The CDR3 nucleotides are TGTGCCACCAGCAGTGGGGAGACCTATAATTCACCCCTCCACTTT.

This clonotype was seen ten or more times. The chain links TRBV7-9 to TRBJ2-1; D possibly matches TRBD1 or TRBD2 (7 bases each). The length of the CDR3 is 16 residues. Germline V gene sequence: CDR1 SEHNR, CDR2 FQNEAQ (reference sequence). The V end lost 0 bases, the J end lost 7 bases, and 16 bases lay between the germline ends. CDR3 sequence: CASSLAQGGKANEQFF. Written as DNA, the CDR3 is TGTGCCAGCAGCTTAGCGCAGGGGGGGAAGGCGAATGAGCAGTTCTTC. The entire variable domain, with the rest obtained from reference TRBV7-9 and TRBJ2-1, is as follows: DTGVSQNPRHKITKRGQNVTFRCDPISEHNRLYWYRQTLGQGPEFLTYFQNEAQLEKSRLLSDRFSAERPKGSFSTLEIQRTEQGDSAMYLCASSLAQGGKANEQFFGPGTRLTVL.

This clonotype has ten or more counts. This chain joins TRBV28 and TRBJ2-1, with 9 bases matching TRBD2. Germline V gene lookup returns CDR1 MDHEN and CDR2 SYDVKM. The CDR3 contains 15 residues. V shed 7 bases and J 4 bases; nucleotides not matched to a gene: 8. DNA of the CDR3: TGTGCCAGCATAGTAGCGGGGGCCTTGTACAATGAGCAGTTCTTC. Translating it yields CASIVAGALYNEQFF.

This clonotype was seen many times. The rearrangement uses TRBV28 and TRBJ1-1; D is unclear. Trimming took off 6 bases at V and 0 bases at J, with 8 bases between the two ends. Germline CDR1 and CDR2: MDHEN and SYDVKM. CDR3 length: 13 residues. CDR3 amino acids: CASSLQLNTEAFF. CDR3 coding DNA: TGTGCCAGCAGCCTACAACTGAACACTGAAGCTTTCTTT.

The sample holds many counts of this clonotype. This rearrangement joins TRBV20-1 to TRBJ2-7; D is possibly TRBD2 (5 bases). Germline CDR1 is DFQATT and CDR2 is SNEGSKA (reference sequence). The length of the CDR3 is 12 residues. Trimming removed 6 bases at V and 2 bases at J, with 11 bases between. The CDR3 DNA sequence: TGCAGTGCGAGTAGCGAGACCTACGAGCAGTACTTC. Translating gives CSASSETYEQYF.

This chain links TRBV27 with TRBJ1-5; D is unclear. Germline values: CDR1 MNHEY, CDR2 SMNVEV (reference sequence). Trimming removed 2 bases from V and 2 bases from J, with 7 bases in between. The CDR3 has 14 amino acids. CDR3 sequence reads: CASSLKHRNQPQHF. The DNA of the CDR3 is TGTGCCAGCAGTTTAAAACACCGCAATCAGCCCCAGCATTTT.

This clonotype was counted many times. CDR3 protein: CASSFEVNTGELFF. CDR3 bases: TGTGCCAGCAGTTTCGAGGTCAACACCGGGGAGCTGTTTTTT. The chain uses TRBV27 and TRBJ2-2; unclear D gene. The CDR3 is made up of 14 amino acids. CDR1 is MNHEY and CDR2 is SMNVEV in the germline V gene (reference sequence). V gave up 3 bases and J gave up 2 bases, with 7 bases separating them.

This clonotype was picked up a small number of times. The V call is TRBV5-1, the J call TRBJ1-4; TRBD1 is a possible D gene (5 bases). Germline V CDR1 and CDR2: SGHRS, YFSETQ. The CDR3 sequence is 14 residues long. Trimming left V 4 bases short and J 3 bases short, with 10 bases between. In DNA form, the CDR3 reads TGCGCCAGCAGCCTTGAAGGGGCTAATGAAAAACTGTTTTTT. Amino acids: CASSLEGANEKLFF.

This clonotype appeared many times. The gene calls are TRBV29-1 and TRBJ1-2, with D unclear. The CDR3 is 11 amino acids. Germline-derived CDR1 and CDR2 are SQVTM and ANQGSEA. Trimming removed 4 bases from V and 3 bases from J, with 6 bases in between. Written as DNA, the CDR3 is TGCAGCGTTGTAGTGGACTATGGCTACACCTTC. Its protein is CSVVVDYGYTF.

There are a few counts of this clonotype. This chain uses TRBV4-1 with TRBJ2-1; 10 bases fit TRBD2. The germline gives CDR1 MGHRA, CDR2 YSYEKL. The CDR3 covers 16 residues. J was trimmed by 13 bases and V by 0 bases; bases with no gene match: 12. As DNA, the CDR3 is TGCGCCAGCAGCCAAGAGCTCACAGCGCTAGCGGGGGCTCAGTTCTTC. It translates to CASSQELTALAGAQFF.

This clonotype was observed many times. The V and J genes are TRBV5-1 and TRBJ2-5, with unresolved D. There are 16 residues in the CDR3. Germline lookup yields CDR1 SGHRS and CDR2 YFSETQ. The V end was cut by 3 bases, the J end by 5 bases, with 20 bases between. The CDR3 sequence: CASSYPPLEFDETQYF. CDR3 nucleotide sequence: TGCGCCAGCAGCTACCCTCCCTTGGAGTTCGACGAGACCCAGTACTTC. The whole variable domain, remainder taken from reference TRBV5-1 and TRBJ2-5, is KAGVTQTPRYLIKTRGQQVTLSCSPISGHRSVSWYQQTPGQGLQFLFEYFSETQRNKGNFPGRFSGRQFSNSRSEMNVSTLELGDSALYLCASSYPPLEFDETQYFGPGTRLLVL.

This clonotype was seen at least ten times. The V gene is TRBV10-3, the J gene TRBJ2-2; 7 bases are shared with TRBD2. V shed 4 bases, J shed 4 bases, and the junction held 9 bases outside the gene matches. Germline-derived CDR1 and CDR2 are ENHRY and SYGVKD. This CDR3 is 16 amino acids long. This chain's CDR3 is CAISASSGVATGELFF. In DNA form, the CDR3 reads TGTGCCATCAGTGCCAGCAGCGGGGTCGCCACCGGGGAGCTGTTTTTT.